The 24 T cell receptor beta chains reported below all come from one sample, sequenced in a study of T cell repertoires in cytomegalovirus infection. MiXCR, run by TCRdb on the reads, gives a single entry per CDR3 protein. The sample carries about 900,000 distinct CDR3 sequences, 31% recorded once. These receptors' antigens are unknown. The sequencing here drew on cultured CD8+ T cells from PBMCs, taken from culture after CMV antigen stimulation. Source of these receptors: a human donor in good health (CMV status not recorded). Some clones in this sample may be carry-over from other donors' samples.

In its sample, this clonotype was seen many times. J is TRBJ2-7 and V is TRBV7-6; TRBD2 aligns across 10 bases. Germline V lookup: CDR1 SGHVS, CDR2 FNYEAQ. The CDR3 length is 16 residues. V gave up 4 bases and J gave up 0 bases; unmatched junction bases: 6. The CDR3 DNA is TGTGCCAGCAGCTCTCTAGCGGGGGACTCCTCCTACGAGCAGTACTTC. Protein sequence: CASSSLAGDSSYEQYF.

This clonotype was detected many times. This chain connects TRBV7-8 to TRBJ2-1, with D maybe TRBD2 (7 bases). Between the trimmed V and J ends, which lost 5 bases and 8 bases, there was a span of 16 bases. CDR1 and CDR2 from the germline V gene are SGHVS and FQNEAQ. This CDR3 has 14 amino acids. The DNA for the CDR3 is TGTGCCAGCAGCCCCAGAGGGGGGGGCTATGAGCAGTTCTTC. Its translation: CASSPRGGGYEQFF.

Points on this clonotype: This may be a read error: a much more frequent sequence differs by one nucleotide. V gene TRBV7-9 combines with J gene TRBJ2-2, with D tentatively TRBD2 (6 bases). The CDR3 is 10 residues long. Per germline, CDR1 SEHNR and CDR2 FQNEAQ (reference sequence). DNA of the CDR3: TGTGCCAGCACAACCCGGGAGCTGCTTTTT. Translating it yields CASTTRELLF.

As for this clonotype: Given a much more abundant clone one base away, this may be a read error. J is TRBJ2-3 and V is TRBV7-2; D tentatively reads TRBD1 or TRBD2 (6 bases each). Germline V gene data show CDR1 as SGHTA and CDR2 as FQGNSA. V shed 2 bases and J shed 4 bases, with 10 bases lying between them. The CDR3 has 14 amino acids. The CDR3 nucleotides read TGTGCCAGCAGCTTAAGGGGGGCCGCAGATACGCAGTATTTT. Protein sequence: CASSLRGAADTQYF.

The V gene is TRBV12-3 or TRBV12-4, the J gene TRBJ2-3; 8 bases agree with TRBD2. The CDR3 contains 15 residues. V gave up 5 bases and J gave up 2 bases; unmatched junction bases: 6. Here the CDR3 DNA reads TGTGCCAGCAGTCCGATCGGGGGGGACACAGATACGCAGTATTTT. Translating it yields CASSPIGGDTDTQYF.

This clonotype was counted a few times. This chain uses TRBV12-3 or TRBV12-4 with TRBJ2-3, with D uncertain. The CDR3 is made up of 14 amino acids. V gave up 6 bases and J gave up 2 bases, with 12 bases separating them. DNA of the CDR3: TGTGCCAGCAGACCCACGGGTCACACAGATACGCAGTATTTT. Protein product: CASRPTGHTDTQYF.

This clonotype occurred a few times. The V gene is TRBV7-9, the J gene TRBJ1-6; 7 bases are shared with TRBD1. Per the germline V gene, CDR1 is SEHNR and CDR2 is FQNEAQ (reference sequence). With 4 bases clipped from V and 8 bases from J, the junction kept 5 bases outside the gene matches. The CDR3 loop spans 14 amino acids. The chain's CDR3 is CASSSRQGDSPLHF. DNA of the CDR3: TGTGCCAGCAGCTCAAGACAGGGTGATTCACCCCTCCACTTT.

The CDR3 nucleotides are TGTGCCAGCAGTTTATCGGAGGGCGGGTACGAGCAGTACTTC. It yields the protein CASSLSEGGYEQYF. V gene TRBV27 combines with J gene TRBJ2-7; perhaps TRBD2 as D (6 bases). The V and J ends lost 0 bases and 4 bases respectively, with 10 bases between them. The CDR3 spans 14 residues. Germline assignment: CDR1 MNHEY and CDR2 SMNVEV (reference sequence).

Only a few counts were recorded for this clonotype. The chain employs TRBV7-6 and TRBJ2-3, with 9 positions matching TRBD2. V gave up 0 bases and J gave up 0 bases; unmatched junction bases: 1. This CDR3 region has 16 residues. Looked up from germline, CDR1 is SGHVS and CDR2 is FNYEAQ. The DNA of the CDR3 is TGTGCCAGCAGCTTAGCGGGACTAGCTAGCACAGATACGCAGTATTTT. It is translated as CASSLAGLASTDTQYF.

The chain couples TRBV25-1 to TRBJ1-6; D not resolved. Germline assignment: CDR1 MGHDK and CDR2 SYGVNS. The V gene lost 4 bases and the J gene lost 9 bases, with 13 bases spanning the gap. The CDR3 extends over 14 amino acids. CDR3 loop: CASSATLGRSPLHF. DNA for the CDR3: TGTGCCAGCAGTGCAACACTCGGGCGTTCACCCCTCCACTTT.

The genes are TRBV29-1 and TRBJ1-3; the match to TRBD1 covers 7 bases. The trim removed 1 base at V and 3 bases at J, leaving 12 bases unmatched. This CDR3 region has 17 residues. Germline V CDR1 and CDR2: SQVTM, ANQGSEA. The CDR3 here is CSVEVRGYPYGGNTIYF. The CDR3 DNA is TGCAGCGTTGAAGTCAGGGGGTATCCTTACGGTGGAAACACCATATATTTT.

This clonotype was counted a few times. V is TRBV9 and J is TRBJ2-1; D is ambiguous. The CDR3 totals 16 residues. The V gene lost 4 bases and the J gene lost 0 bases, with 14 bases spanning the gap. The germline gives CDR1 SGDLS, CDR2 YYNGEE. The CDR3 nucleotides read TGTGCCAGCAGCATCCCCAAACAGAGCTCCTACAATGAGCAGTTCTTC. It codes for CASSIPKQSSYNEQFF.

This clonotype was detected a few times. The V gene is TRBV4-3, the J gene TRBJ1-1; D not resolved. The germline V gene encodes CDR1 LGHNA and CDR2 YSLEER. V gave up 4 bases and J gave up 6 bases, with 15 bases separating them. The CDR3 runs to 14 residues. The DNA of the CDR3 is TGCGCCAGCAGCCCTCGCGGGGTGGTTGCTGAAGCTTTCTTT. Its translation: CASSPRGVVAEAFF.

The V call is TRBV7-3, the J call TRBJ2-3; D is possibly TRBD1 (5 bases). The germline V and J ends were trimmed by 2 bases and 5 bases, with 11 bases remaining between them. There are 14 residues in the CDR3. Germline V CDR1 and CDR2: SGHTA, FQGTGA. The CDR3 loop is CASSLRAGQDTQYF. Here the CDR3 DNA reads TGTGCCAGCAGCTTACGGGCAGGACAAGATACGCAGTATTTT.

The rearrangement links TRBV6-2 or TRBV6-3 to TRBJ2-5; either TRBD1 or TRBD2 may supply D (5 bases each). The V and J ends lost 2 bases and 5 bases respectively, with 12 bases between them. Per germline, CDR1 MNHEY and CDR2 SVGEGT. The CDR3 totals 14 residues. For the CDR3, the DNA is TGTGCCAGCAGTTACCCCCCAGGGACCGAGACCCAGTACTTC. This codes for CASSYPPGTETQYF.

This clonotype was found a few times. The CDR3 region is CSARVQGQETQYF. The CDR3, as DNA: TGCAGTGCTAGAGTACAGGGCCAAGAGACCCAGTACTTC. The chain employs TRBV20-1 and TRBJ2-5, with D possibly TRBD1 on 6 matching bases. Per germline, CDR1 DFQATT and CDR2 SNEGSKA (reference sequence). Between the trimmed V and J ends, which lost 1 base and 1 base, there was a span of 7 bases. This CDR3 comprises 13 residues.

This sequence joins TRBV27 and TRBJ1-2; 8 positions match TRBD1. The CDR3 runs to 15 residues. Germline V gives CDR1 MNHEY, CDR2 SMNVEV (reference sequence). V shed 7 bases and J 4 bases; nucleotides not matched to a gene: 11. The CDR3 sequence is CASTSTGVGSYGYTF. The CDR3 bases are TGTGCCAGCACCTCGACAGGGGTCGGGAGCTATGGCTACACCTTC.

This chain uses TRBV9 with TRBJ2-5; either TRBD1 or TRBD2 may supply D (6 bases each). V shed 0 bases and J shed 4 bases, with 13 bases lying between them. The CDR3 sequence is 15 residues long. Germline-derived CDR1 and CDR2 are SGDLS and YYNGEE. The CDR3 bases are TGTGCCAGCAGCGTAGGGGGGGCCACCCTAGAGACCCAGTACTTC. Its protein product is CASSVGGATLETQYF.

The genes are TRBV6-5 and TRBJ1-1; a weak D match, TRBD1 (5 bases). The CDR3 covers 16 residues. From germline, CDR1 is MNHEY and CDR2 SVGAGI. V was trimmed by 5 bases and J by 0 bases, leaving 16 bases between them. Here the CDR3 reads CASSITTPGVNTEAFF. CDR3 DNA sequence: TGTGCCAGCAGTATAACTACCCCGGGGGTGAACACTGAAGCTTTCTTT.

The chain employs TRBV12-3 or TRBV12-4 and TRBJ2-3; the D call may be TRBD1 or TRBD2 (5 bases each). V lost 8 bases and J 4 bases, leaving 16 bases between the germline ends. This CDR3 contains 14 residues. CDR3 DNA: TGTGCCAGCTCTCAGGGTGGGGGAGCAGATACGCAGTATTTT. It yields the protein CASSQGGGADTQYF.

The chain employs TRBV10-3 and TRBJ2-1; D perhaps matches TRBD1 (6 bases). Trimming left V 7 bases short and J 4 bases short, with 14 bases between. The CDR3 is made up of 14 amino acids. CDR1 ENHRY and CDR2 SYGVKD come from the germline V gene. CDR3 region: CAITIGQQYNEQFF. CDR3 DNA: TGTGCCATCACTATAGGACAGCAGTACAATGAGCAGTTCTTC.

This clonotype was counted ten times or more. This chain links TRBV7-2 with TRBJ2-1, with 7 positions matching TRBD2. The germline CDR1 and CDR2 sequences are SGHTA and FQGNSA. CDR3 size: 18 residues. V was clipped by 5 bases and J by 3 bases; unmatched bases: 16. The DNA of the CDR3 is TGTGCCAGCAGCCCTGGATACCCCGGGCTAGCGGACTACAATGAGCAGTTCTTC. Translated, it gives CASSPGYPGLADYNEQFF.

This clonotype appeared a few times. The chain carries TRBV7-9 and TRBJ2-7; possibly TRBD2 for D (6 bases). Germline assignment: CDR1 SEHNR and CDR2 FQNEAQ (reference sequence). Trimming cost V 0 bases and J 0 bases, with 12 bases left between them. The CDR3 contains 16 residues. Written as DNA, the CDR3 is TGTGCCAGCAGCTTAGCGGGGGGAAAGGGCTCCTACGAGCAGTACTTC. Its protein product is CASSLAGGKGSYEQYF.

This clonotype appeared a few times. CDR3 residues: CASSGISGTEYNEQFF. The CDR3 nucleotides read TGCGCCAGCAGCGGAATCTCCGGGACGGAGTACAATGAGCAGTTCTTC. The gene calls are TRBV5-1 and TRBJ2-1; D tentatively fits TRBD1 or TRBD2 (5 bases each). The CDR3 extends over 16 amino acids. CDR1 is SGHRS, CDR2 YFSETQ, per germline. Deletions cut 4 bases from V and 4 bases from J, with 18 bases between.